This T cell receptor (beta chain) was identified during a study of cytomegalovirus exposure and HLA in healthy donors (dated by TCRdb to 2016 to 2017). Context from the whole study: An earlier analysis of approximately 550 of the donors reported approximately 290 Gb of sequence data and approximately 110 million unique TCR beta sequences from some 180 million T cells. Approximately 300 gigabases of sequencing data and tens of millions of unique TCR sequences made up an early release that covered roughly 670 HLA-typed donors. A separate validation cohort of some 130 different subjects was used in addition to the roughly 670-subject first cohort. Of the 398 genotyped donors, over 70% fell in the genetic ancestry cluster associated with self-reported Caucasian donors. On average, roughly 200,000 unique TCR beta nucleotide sequences were sequenced per donor among a few hundred genotyped donors of the cohort, with roughly a sixth of those sequences being non-productive. Genome-wide SNP genotypes for about 60% of the 666 donors were used in a later genetic analysis, which treated that subset as a discovery cohort. HLA typing covered class I and class II loci at four-digit resolution. Donor age, sex, ethnicity and CMV serostatus were compiled alongside the repertoire data. The T cell repertoires of under 700 subjects were profiled by immunosequencing and related to cytomegalovirus serostatus. To study patterns of TCR occurrence, a later analysis re-analyzed previously published TCR beta repertoires from under 750 donors and added high-resolution HLA genotyping. An earlier analysis of 587 of the donors applied high-throughput TCR beta sequencing to assess whether each TCR beta V gene segment acted as functional or pseudogenic. High-throughput TCR immunosequencing, statistical association of individual TCRs with disease status, and machine learning were combined to predict cytomegalovirus infection status. Because of strong linkage in the cohort, five DR-DQ haplotypes were treated as single units for association and clustering. The number of typed donors differed by locus: about 629-630 for A, B, C, DRB1 and DQB1; some 500 for DQA1; 606 for DPA1; and roughly 450 for DPB1. The study aimed to test whether cataloging public T cell receptors could reveal signatures of past pathogen exposure. Every discovery cohort repertoire had been produced on one sequencing platform. Rather than using new phenotypic data, the later analysis identified candidate immune exposures from TCR beta sequences and from how often those sequences occurred across donors.

Libraries were built with the immunoSEQ multiplex PCR assay. For the multiplex PCR, a mixture combining 60 forward primers for TCR Vbeta segments and 13 reverse primers for TCR Jbeta segments was used. The CDR3 region of rearranged TCR beta genes was amplified from genomic DNA with a multiplex PCR assay. The Illumina HiSeq System was used to sequence the amplified TCR beta libraries as 87-base-pair reads. In the paper's pipeline: A later analysis counted about 76 million unique TCR beta chains across the 500 to 850 repertoires, and some 11 million of these chains were shared by at least two donors. A nearest-neighbor algorithm error-corrected the raw reads and collapsed the reads into unique sequences, merging closely related sequences to remove PCR and sequencing errors. CDR3 sequences were aligned to IMGT reference sequences to assign V, D and J gene segments. Each retained sequence needed at least a six-nucleotide match to both a V gene segment and a J gene segment. Rearrangements were classified as productive when the CDR3 lacked stop codons and remained in frame with V and J, and all other rearrangements were classified as non-productive. CDR3 was defined according to IMGT convention as the region running from the second conserved V-encoded cysteine to the conserved J-encoded phenylalanine. The earlier analysis of a few hundred of the donors excluded any sequence lacking an unambiguous match to a single V gene segment. An earlier analysis of approximately 590 of the donors classified V segments as functional when productive rearrangements were above 56.7% and as segregating when the standard deviation between donors was above 5%. A statistical classification framework was built to diagnose cytomegalovirus status from the catalog of TCR beta chain sequences. In a later analysis, V and J genes were assigned by comparing TCR nucleotide sequences against IMGT/GENE-DB human TR gene sequences. The TCRdist pipeline was used in a later analysis to assign CDR3 sequences and most-parsimonious VDJ recombination scenarios. In a later analysis, each TCR beta chain was defined by its CDR3 amino acid sequence together with its V-gene family, and reads lacking a unique V-gene family were excluded. As a way to deal with suspected cross-contamination and a sequencing artifact, a later analysis dropped 500 to 700 nucleotide sequences that were highly shared and had low generation probability. A later analysis calculated a clonal expansion index for each public chain from normalized within-repertoire ranks of inferred template counts. In a later analysis, generation probabilities were computed with a VDJ recombination model fitted to out-of-frame rearrangements, and the resulting probabilities were checked against IGoR. In a later analysis, TCR-TCR, TCR-HLA and TCR-CMV co-occurrence was scored with hypergeometric tests, and a repertoire-size bias correction was applied to TCR pairs. False discovery rates were estimated in a later analysis by permuting HLA or CMV assignments 20 times. In a later analysis, co-occurring TCRs were grouped using DBSCAN, and TCRdist sequence similarity was added for clustering within HLA-allele-positive subsets. Repertoires with fewer than 30,000 or more than 120,000 public chains, plus five repertoires with anomalous nucleotide sharing, were excluded from co-occurrence clustering. Drawn from immuneACCESS, this table holds only the in-frame rearrangements with V and J called that TCRdb kept. Clones are partly lost; checked studies trace under half to an unresolved V gene and leave the rest unexplained. That table furnishes V, J and clone size, whereas the DNA furnished D and trimming. Here the sample has 150,000 or so clones; more than 75% occur a single time. Around 2.5% of the sample rests with the top ten.

The cohort consisted of fewer than 700 healthy bone marrow donors. At the time of sampling, every cohort member was nominally healthy, though immune exposures that went unrecorded were likely present. The donor was CMV seronegative and was included in the group of about 350 seronegative cohort members. A peripheral blood sample was collected from each donor, and TCR beta sequencing was performed on peripheral blood mononuclear cells. Genomic DNA was extracted from the blood cell samples with the Qiagen DNeasy Blood Extraction Kit. Trimmed from V: 4 bases; trimmed from J: 4 bases; junction bases lacking a gene match: 4. The germline V gene (reference sequence) gives CDR1 as MNHEY and CDR2 as SMNVEV. The CDR3 holds 14 amino acids from the cysteine to the phenylalanine. Only the CDR3 portion is preserved as DNA: 42 bases, with reading frame beginning at the first base. The research as a whole found: In this cohort, only TCR beta chains were sequenced, and detectable features were limited by the absence of alpha or paired-chain data. CMV serostatus was the only immune exposure information available for the cohort. A cluster of highly shared sequence variants was judged likely to be a technical artifact of the sequencing pipeline. In a later analysis, the rate of TCR association differed among HLA loci, with DRB1 alleles having the most associated TCRs and HLA-C alleles having the fewest. In an earlier analysis of 587 of the donors, most TCR beta V segments appeared in productive rearrangements about 90% or about 30% of the time, broadly matching IMGT annotations. In a later genetic analysis, fewer N-insertions in productive TCRs were reported among donors in an Asian-associated ancestry cluster than the approximately 710-donor mean. Three of the identified cytomegalovirus-associated TCR beta chains were confirmed in vitro to be specific for cytomegalovirus antigens. V-gene and J-gene trimming of TCR beta chains was associated with a missense DCLRE1C variant in a later genetic analysis, and the association was replicated in an independent cohort. A later analysis associated 15,000 or so TCR beta sequences with specific HLA alleles at a false discovery rate of 0.05. Because counts were too low, about 18 rarely observed V segments, including chromosome 9 orphons, were excluded from the earlier analysis of fewer than 650 of the donors. Strong co-occurrence of HLA alleles, especially DR and DQ, made assigning TCR associations to individual alleles difficult. In a later analysis, HLA-associated TCR beta chains showed more clonal expansion and lower generation probabilities than non-associated chains that were equally common. Most CMV-associated TCR beta chains appeared to be HLA-restricted in a later analysis, and the HLA associations seemed to be driven largely by CMV exposure. Because the 87-base-pair reads could not distinguish some IMGT-functional V segments, including TRBV6-2 and TRBV6-3, those segments were excluded. In a later analysis, several top co-occurrence clusters were reported to appear linked to parvovirus B19, influenza, CMV and Epstein-Barr virus. Most TCR sequences were seen in very few donors, while some public TCRs were found in many individuals. A further reported finding was that TCR beta sequences accurately predicted the HLA-A and HLA-B alleles for most subjects in the first cohort. Because HLA typing was missing for some donors at each locus, association tests included only the typed subset. The authors suggested that the approach could potentially be generalized to other disease states and immunological phenotypes. A total of some 180 TCR beta chains were listed by the study as associated with cytomegalovirus. The classifier was reported to diagnose cytomegalovirus status with high specificity and sensitivity in both the original and validation cohorts. Presence/absence analyses assumed roughly uniform sequencing depth across donors, an assumption that may not hold. Linkage disequilibrium might explain the correlated functional status among segregating V segments, but an unknown experimental factor could not be ruled out.

With regard to this clone: No antigen is known for it. There are no base qualities to consult, and no much larger clone falls within one base.

The receptor was isolated from a man aged 50 or older in good health and CMV-seronegative. The chain links TRBV27 with TRBJ2-1, with 7 bases in between that match TRBD1. Sequencing was performed on PBMCs. The CDR3: CASSSQGEYNEQFF. The nucleotide sequence is TGTGCCAGCAGTTCCCAGGGGGAGTACAATGAGCAGTTCTTC.